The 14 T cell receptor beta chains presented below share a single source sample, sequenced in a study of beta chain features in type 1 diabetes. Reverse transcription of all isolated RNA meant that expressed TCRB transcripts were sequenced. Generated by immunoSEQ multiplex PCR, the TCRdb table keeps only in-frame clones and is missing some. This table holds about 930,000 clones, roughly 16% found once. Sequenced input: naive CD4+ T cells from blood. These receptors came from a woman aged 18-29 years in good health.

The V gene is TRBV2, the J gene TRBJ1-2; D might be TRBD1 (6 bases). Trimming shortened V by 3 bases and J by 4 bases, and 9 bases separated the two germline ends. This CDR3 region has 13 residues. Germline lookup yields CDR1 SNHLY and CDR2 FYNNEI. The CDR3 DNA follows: TGTGCCAGCAGTGACACAGGGAGCTATGGCTACACCTTC. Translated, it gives CASSDTGSYGYTF.

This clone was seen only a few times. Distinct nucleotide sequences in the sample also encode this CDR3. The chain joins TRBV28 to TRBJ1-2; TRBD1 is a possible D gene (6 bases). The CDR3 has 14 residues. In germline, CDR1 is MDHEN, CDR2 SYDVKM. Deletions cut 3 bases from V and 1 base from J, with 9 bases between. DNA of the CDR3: TGTGCCAGCAGTTTGGGGGCGGGTAACTATGGCTACACCTTC. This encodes CASSLGAGNYGYTF.

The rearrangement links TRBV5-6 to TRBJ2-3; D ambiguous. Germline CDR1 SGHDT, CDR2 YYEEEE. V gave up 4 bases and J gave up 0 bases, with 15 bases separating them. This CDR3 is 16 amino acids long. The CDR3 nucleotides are TGTGCCAGCAGCCCCCCCCCGTCCCGAAGCACAGATACGCAGTATTTT. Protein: CASSPPPSRSTDTQYF.

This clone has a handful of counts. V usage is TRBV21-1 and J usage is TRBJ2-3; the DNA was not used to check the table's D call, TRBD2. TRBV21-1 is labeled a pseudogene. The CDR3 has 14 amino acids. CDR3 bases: TGTGCCAGCAGCAAAGTGCGGGGCGCAGATACGCAGTATTTT. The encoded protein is CASSKVRGADTQYF.

The CDR3 DNA reads as TGTGCCATCAGTGAGGGACAGGGGCTGTACTTC. It encodes CAISEGQGLYF. This chain uses TRBV10-3 with TRBJ2-7; TRBD1 matches at 9 bases. The trim removed 2 bases at V and 12 bases at J, leaving 2 bases unmatched. CDR1 ENHRY and CDR2 SYGVKD come from the germline V gene. The CDR3 consists of 11 residues.

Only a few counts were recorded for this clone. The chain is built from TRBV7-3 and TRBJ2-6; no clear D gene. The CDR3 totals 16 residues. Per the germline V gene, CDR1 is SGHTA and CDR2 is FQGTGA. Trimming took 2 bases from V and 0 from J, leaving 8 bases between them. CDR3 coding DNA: TGTGCCAGCAGCTTAGCGGCCGGCTCTGGGGCCAACGTCCTGACTTTC. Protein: CASSLAAGSGANVLTF.

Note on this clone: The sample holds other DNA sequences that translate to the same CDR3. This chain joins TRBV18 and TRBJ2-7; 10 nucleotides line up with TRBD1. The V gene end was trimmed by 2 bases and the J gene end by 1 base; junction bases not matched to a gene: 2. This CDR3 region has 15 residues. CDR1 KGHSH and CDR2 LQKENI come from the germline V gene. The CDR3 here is CASSPGTGASYEQYF. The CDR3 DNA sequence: TGTGCCAGCTCACCAGGGACAGGGGCGTCCTACGAGCAGTACTTC.

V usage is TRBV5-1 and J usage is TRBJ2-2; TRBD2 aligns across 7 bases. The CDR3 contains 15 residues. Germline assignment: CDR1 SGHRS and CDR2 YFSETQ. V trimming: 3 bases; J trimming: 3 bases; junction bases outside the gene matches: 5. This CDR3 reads CASSSRRGYTGELFF. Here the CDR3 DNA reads TGCGCCAGCAGCTCTCGGCGGGGGTACACCGGGGAGCTGTTTTTT.

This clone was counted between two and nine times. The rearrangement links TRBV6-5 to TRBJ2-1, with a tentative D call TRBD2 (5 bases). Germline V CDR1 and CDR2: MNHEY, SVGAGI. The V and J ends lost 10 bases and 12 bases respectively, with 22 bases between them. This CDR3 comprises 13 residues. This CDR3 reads CATKNGVLDVQFF. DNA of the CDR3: TGTGCCACGAAGAACGGGGTGCTTGATGTGCAGTTCTTC.

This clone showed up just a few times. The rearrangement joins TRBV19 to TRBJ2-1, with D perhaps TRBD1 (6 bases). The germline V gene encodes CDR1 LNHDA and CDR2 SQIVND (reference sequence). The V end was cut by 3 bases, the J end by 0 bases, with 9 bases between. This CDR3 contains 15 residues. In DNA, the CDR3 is TGTGCCAGTAGTATGGTGGACAGCTCCTACAATGAGCAGTTCTTC. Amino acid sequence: CASSMVDSSYNEQFF.

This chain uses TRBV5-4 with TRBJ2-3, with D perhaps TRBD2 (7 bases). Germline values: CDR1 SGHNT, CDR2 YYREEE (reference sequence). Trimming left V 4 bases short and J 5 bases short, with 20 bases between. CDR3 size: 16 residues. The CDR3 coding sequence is TGTGCCAGCAGCCCCGGGGGCGGGAGACAGGTAGATACGCAGTATTTT. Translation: CASSPGGGRQVDTQYF.

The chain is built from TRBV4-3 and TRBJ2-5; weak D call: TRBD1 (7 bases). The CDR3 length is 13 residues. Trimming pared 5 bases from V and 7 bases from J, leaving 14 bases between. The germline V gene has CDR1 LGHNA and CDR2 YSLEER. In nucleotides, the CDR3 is TGCGCCAGCAGCTCCCGACAGGGACTGACCCAGTACTTC. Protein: CASSSRQGLTQYF.

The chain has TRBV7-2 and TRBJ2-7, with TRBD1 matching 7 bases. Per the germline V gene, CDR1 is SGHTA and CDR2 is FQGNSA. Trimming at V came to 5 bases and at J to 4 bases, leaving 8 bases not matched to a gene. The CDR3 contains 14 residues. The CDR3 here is CASSKNRDRYEQYF. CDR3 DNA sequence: TGTGCCAGCAGCAAGAACCGGGACAGATACGAGCAGTACTTC.

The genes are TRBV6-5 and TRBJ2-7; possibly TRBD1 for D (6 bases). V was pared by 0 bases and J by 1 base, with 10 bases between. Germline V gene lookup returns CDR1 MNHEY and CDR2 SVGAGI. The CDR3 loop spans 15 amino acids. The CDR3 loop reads CASSYSLGGSYEQYF. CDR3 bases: TGTGCCAGCAGTTACTCATTAGGGGGATCCTACGAGCAGTACTTC.